The clone carrying this T cell receptor beta chain occurred once. The antigen is not known. Profiled with immunoSEQ multiplex PCR; TCRdb holds only in-frame clones, not every one. The table includes 5,000 or so clones, about 78% detected once. This entry belongs to a study of chemoradiotherapy in HPV16-positive cancers. Study-wide background: A couple of HPV16-positive patients' cells yielded candidate HPV-specific clones and common motifs.

The CDR3 is 18 amino acids. CDR1 and CDR2 (germline): SGHNT, YENEEA. V shed 0 bases and J 0 bases; nucleotides not matched to a gene: 7. Study-level points and caveats: During treatment, candidate HPV-specific clones and E7-related motifs expanded in tumor. In HPV16-positive patients, HPV-responsive T-cell expansion tracked better recurrence-free survival. Only a couple of HPV16-positive patients supplied the functional HPV-specificity definition.

This clonotype was sampled from a human donor with HPV-associated anogenital cancer. The chain uses TRBV11-3 and TRBJ2-1; TRBD2 aligns across 8 bases. Sampling was performed from a patient who underwent chemoradiotherapy. The CDR3 DNA reads as TGTGCCAGCAGCTTAGATCAGAGCGGGAGTAACTCCTACAATGAGCAGTTCTTC. This encodes CASSLDQSGSNSYNEQFF.